The 19 T cell receptor beta chains below come from one sample, sequenced in a study of blood T cell repertoires in COVID-19. Data came from immunoSEQ multiplex PCR; TCRdb stores just in-frame clones and leaves some out. The repertoire holds 300,000 to 400,000 clones, with approximately 88% as singletons. The sequenced material came from PBMCs or T cells enriched from blood (not recorded which). These receptors were collected from a woman aged 25 to 39 with acute COVID-19.

The genes are TRBV6-2 or TRBV6-3 and TRBJ1-5; maybe TRBD1 (6 bases). The germline V gene has CDR1 MNHEY and CDR2 SVGEGT. The V end was cut by 0 bases, the J end by 2 bases, with 14 bases between. This CDR3 has 17 amino acids. The DNA of the CDR3 is TGTGCCAGCAGTTACTCGCCCTCCGCAGGGGGCAATCAGCCCCAGCATTTT. Protein sequence: CASSYSPSAGGNQPQHF.

The V gene is TRBV19, the J gene TRBJ2-7; 8 nucleotides match TRBD2. Looked up from germline, CDR1 is LNHDA and CDR2 is SQIVND (reference sequence). V dropped 3 bases and J dropped 4; count of bases not matched to a gene: 11. The CDR3 totals 16 residues. The CDR3 here is CASSIDTGTRTYEQYF. For the CDR3, the DNA is TGTGCCAGTAGTATCGACACCGGGACTAGGACGTACGAGCAGTACTTC.

The V call is TRBV5-1, the J call TRBJ1-2; no clear D. CDR1 is SGHRS, CDR2 YFSETQ, per germline. With 1 base removed from V and 4 bases from J, the gap between germline ends came to 17 bases. This CDR3 is 16 amino acids long. CDR3 coding DNA: TGCGCCAGCAGCTTGAACCCGGGAACTAACCTCTATGGCTACACCTTC. Residues: CASSLNPGTNLYGYTF. Full variable domain (rest looked up from reference TRBV5-1 and TRBJ1-2): KAGVTQTPRYLIKTRGQQVTLSCSPISGHRSVSWYQQTPGQGLQFLFEYFSETQRNKGNFPGRFSGRQFSNSRSEMNVSTLELGDSALYLCASSLNPGTNLYGYTFGSGTRLTVV.

The V gene is TRBV7-9, the J gene TRBJ1-1, with a tentative D call TRBD1 (5 bases). The CDR3 loop spans 13 amino acids. Germline V gene sequence: CDR1 SEHNR, CDR2 FQNEAQ (reference sequence). The germline V and J ends were trimmed by 3 bases and 6 bases, with 11 bases remaining between them. CDR3 coding DNA: TGTGCCAGCAGCTTTTTTCCGGGGGCTGAAGCTTTCTTT. It is translated as CASSFFPGAEAFF.

The chain uses TRBV7-3 and TRBJ1-1; TRBD1 aligns across 9 bases. The J segment lost 5 bases and the V segment lost 5 bases, leaving 6 bases of the junction unmatched. CDR1 SGHTA and CDR2 FQGTGA come from the germline V gene. The CDR3 totals 14 residues. CDR3 bases: TGTGCCAGCAGCCGGGGACAGGGTGGGACTGAAGCTTTCTTT. Its translation: CASSRGQGGTEAFF.

CDR3 residues: CASSQDFGGTDTQYF. The DNA of the CDR3 is TGCGCCAGCAGCCAAGATTTCGGGGGCACAGATACGCAGTATTTT. The rearrangement links TRBV4-1 to TRBJ2-3; the D gene is possibly TRBD2 (5 bases). Germline V gene lookup returns CDR1 MGHRA and CDR2 YSYEKL. This CDR3 has 15 amino acids. The ends were cut back, 0 bases at V and 1 base at J, with 8 bases in the middle.

This chain connects TRBV30 to TRBJ2-3; the match to TRBD2 covers 11 bases. The CDR3 loop spans 15 amino acids. J gave up 4 bases and V 5 bases, and 8 bases lay outside the gene matches. CDR1 and CDR2 (germline): GTSNPN, SVGIG (reference sequence). CDR3 nucleotide sequence: TGTGCCTGGGGTCTTCGACTAGCGGGGTCAGATACGCAGTATTTT. It translates to CAWGLRLAGSDTQYF. Variable domain in full (rest from reference TRBV30 and TRBJ2-3): SQTIHQWPATLVQPVGSPLSLECTVEGTSNPNLYWYRQAAGRGLQLLFYSVGIGQISSEVPQNLSASRPQDRQFILSSKKLLLSDSGFYLCAWGLRLAGSDTQYFGPGTRLTVL.

This chain links TRBV11-2 with TRBJ1-3, with D perhaps TRBD1 (6 bases). This CDR3 contains 14 residues. Per the germline V gene, CDR1 is SGHAT and CDR2 is FQNNGV. V gave up 5 bases and J gave up 2 bases, with 10 bases separating them. The CDR3 bases are TGTGCCAGCAGCCTCACAGGGACTGGAAACACCATATATTTT. Translated: CASSLTGTGNTIYF. The variable domain in full, with the rest retrieved from reference TRBV11-2 and TRBJ1-3, is EAGVAQSPRYKIIEKRQSVAFWCNPISGHATLYWYQQILGQGPKLLIQFQNNGVVDDSQLPKDRFSAERLKGVDSTLKIQPAKLEDSAVYLCASSLTGTGNTIYFGEGSWLTVV.

The chain employs TRBV7-9 and TRBJ1-6; TRBD1 aligns across 9 bases. CDR3 length: 16 amino acids. The V and J ends lost 5 bases and 7 bases, in that order; junction bases with no gene match: 9. The germline CDR1 and CDR2 sequences are SEHNR and FQNEAQ (reference sequence). As DNA, the CDR3 is TGTGCCAGCAGCCCGACCGGGACAGGGAAGAATTCACCCCTCCACTTT. Encoded protein: CASSPTGTGKNSPLHF.

The genes are TRBV2 and TRBJ2-1; 11 bases align to TRBD2. V was pared by 3 bases and J by 4 bases, with 2 bases of the junction left unmatched. Germline V gives CDR1 SNHLY, CDR2 FYNNEI. CDR3 length: 15 residues. CDR3 bases: TGTGCCAGCAGTGATTCTAGCGGGGGGTACAATGAGCAGTTCTTC. Amino acids: CASSDSSGGYNEQFF.

This rearrangement joins TRBV7-3 to TRBJ2-2, with TRBD1 matching over 9 bases. Germline V gives CDR1 SGHTA, CDR2 FQGTGA. This CDR3 has 16 amino acids. V lost 1 base, J lost 6 bases, and 6 bases stayed unmatched. CDR3 sequence reads: CASSLMGQGLAGELFF. In nucleotides, the CDR3 is TGTGCCAGCAGCTTAATGGGACAGGGATTAGCCGGGGAGCTGTTTTTT.

This sequence joins TRBV6-2 or TRBV6-3 and TRBJ2-5; TRBD2 matches 7 bases. The germline CDR1 and CDR2 sequences are MNHEY and SVGEGT. V was pared by 4 bases and J by 0 bases, with 11 bases of the junction left unmatched. CDR3 length: 17 amino acids. CDR3 DNA sequence: TGTGCCAGCAGTTCCCTACTAGCGCGAGGTTACCAAGAGACCCAGTACTTC. It encodes CASSSLLARGYQETQYF.

This sequence joins TRBV6-2 or TRBV6-3 and TRBJ2-5, with TRBD1 identical over 10 bases. Trimming at V came to 5 bases and at J to 5 bases, leaving 8 bases not matched to a gene. This CDR3 spans 15 amino acids. From germline, CDR1 is MNHEY and CDR2 SVGEGT. The CDR3 sequence is CASSVTGGVGETQYF. For the CDR3, the DNA is TGTGCCAGCAGTGTGACAGGGGGCGTTGGGGAGACCCAGTACTTC.

The chain uses TRBV29-1 and TRBJ1-4; 7 nucleotides align to TRBD1. The CDR3 is made up of 14 amino acids. Germline loops: CDR1 SQVTM, CDR2 ANQGSEA. V dropped 7 bases and J dropped 0; count of bases not matched to a gene: 5. The CDR3 nucleotides read TGCAGCGCATCCGGGACAGCAACTAATGAAAAACTGTTTTTT. Translation gives CSASGTATNEKLFF.

This clone appeared once. The rearrangement joins TRBV6-5 to TRBJ1-6; 7 bases fit TRBD1. V lost 6 bases to trimming and J lost 3 bases; unmatched junction nucleotides: 5. In germline, CDR1 is MNHEY, CDR2 SVGAGI. The CDR3 contains 15 residues. CDR3 in amino acids: CASRWDSYYNSPLHF. The CDR3 region has the DNA TGTGCCAGCAGGTGGGACAGCTACTATAATTCACCCCTCCACTTT.

The gene calls are TRBV5-5 and TRBJ1-5; D unclear. CDR1 is SGHKS and CDR2 is YYEKEE in the germline V gene (reference sequence). The CDR3 is 12 amino acids. Trimming removed 4 bases at V and 4 bases at J, with 6 bases between. CDR3 sequence reads: CASSPGNQPQHF. DNA for the CDR3: TGTGCCAGCAGCCCCGGTAATCAGCCCCAGCATTTT.

This rearrangement joins TRBV6-5 to TRBJ2-1, with 8 bases aligning to TRBD2. J lost 9 bases, V lost 0 bases, and 1 base had no gene match. CDR3 length: 13 amino acids. The germline gives CDR1 MNHEY, CDR2 SVGAGI. The CDR3 coding sequence is TGTGCCAGCAGTTACTCGAGCGGGGGTGAGCAGTTCTTC. This gives the protein CASSYSSGGEQFF.

V usage is TRBV10-3 and J usage is TRBJ1-1; D remains ambiguous. Trimming removed 6 bases at V and 4 bases at J, with 9 bases between. The CDR3 is 12 amino acids. Germline V gene sequence: CDR1 ENHRY, CDR2 SYGVKD. The CDR3 here is CAISDQVTEAFF. In DNA form, the CDR3 reads TGTGCCATCAGCGACCAGGTCACTGAAGCTTTCTTT.

The chain links TRBV7-2 to TRBJ2-3, with D tentatively TRBD2 (5 bases). Between the trimmed V and J ends, which lost 1 base and 0 bases, there was a span of 11 bases. The CDR3 covers 16 residues. CDR1 SGHTA and CDR2 FQGNSA come from the germline V gene. In nucleotides, the CDR3 is TGTGCCAGCAGCTTAGGCGGGTCAACTAGCACAGATACGCAGTATTTT. Protein: CASSLGGSTSTDTQYF.